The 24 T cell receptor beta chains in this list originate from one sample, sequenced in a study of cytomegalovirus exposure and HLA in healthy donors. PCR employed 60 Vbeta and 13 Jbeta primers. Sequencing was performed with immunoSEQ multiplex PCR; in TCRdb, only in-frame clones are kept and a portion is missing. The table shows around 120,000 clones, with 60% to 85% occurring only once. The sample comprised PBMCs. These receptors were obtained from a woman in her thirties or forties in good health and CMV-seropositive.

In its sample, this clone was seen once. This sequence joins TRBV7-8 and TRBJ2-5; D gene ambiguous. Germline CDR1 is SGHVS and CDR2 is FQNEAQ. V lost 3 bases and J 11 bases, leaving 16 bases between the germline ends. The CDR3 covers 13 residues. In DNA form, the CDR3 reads TGTGCCAGCAGCTTCCTTGCGTCGTTCGGGCAGTACTTC. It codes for CASSFLASFGQYF.

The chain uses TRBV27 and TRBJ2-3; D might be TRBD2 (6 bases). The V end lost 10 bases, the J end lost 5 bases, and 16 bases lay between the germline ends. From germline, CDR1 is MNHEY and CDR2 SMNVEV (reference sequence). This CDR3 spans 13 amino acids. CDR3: CAIGRAGQDTQYF. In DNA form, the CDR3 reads TGTGCCATTGGGCGGGCGGGGCAAGATACGCAGTATTTT.

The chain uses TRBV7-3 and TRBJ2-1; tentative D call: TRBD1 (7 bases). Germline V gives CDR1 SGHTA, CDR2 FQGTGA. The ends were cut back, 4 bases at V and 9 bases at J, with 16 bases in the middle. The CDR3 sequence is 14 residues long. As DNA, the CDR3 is TGTGCCAGCAGCTCCGGAGGGGGCAGAATTGAGCAGTTCTTC. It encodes CASSSGGGRIEQFF.

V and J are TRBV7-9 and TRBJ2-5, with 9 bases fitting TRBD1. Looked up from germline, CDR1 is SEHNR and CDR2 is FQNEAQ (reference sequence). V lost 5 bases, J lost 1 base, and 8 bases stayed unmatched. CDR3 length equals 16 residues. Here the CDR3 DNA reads TGTGCCAGCAGCCTAGGGACAGGGACAGCCCAAGAGACCCAGTACTTC. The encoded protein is CASSLGTGTAQETQYF.

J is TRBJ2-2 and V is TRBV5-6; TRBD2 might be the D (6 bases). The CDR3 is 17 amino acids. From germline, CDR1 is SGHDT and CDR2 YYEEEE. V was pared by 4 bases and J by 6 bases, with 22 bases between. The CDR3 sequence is CASSLSGGTPFAGELFF. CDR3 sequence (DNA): TGTGCCAGCAGCCTCTCGGGCGGGACTCCCTTTGCCGGGGAGCTGTTTTTT. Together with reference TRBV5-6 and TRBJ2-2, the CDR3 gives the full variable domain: DAGVTQSPTHLIKTRGQQVTLRCSPKSGHDTVSWYQQALGQGPQFIFQYYEEEERQRGNFPDRFSGHQFPNYSSELNVNALLLGDSALYLCASSLSGGTPFAGELFFGEGSRLTVL.

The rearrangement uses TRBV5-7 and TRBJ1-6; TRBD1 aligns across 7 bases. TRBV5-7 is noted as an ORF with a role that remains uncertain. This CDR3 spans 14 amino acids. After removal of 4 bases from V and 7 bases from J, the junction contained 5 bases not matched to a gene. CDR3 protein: CASSRGQENSPLHF. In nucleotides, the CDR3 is TGTGCCAGCAGCCGCGGACAGGAGAATTCACCCCTCCACTTT.

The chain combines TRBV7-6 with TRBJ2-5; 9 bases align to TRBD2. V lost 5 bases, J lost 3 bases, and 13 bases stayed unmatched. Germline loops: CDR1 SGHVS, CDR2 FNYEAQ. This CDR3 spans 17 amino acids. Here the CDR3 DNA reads TGTGCCAGCAGCCCTAGCTTTACTCGGACTAGCGAAGAGACCCAGTACTTC. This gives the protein CASSPSFTRTSEETQYF. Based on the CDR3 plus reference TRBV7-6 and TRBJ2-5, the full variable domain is GAGVSQSPRYKVTKRGQDVALRCDPISGHVSLYWYRQALGQGPEFLTYFNYEAQQDKSGLPNDRFSAERPEGSISTLTIQRTEQRDSAMYRCASSPSFTRTSEETQYFGPGTRLLVL.

The CDR3 here is CASLPSGGATDTQYF. CDR3 nucleotides: TGTGCCAGTCTCCCTAGCGGGGGGGCCACAGATACGCAGTATTTT. V gene TRBV19 combines with J gene TRBJ2-3; 12 bases fit TRBD2. This CDR3 spans 15 amino acids. Germline V CDR1 and CDR2: LNHDA, SQIVND (reference sequence). The V and J ends lost 8 bases and 2 bases, in that order; junction bases with no gene match: 5. Filled out from reference TRBV19 and TRBJ2-3, the complete variable domain reads DGGITQSPKYLFRKEGQNVTLSCEQNLNHDAMYWYRQDPGQGLRLIYYSQIVNDFQKGDIAEGYSVSREKKESFPLTVTSAQKNPTAFYLCASLPSGGATDTQYFGPGTRLTVL.

CDR3 residues: CASSQDLDRTGELFF. CDR3 nucleotides: TGTGCCAGCAGCCAAGATCTAGACCGCACCGGGGAGCTGTTTTTT. The V gene is TRBV4-2, the J gene TRBJ2-2; no definite D call. CDR3 length equals 15 residues. The germline V gene has CDR1 LGHNA and CDR2 YNFKEQ. Between the trimmed V and J ends, which lost 0 bases and 4 bases, there was a span of 9 bases.

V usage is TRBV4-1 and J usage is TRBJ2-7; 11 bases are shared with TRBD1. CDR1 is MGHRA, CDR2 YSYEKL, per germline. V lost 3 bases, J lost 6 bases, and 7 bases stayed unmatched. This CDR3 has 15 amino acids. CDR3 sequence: CASSQVGQGAREQYF. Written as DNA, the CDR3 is TGCGCCAGCAGCCAGGTAGGACAGGGGGCCCGCGAGCAGTACTTC.

CDR3 sequence (DNA): TGTGCCAGCAGTCTAATCATAGCGGATCCTTACAATGAGCAGTTCTTC. This codes for CASSLIIADPYNEQFF. V is TRBV7-2 and J is TRBJ2-1, with D possibly TRBD2 on 6 matching bases. The germline CDR1 and CDR2 sequences are SGHTA and FQGNSA. This CDR3 comprises 16 residues. V lost 6 bases and J 4 bases, leaving 19 bases between the germline ends.

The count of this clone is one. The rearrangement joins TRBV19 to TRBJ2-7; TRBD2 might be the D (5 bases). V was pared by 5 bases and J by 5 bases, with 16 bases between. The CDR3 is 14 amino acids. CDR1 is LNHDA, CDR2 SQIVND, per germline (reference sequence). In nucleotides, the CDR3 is TGTGCCAGTAGTTCGGAGCAGATCGGGAACGAGCAGTACTTC. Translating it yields CASSSEQIGNEQYF.

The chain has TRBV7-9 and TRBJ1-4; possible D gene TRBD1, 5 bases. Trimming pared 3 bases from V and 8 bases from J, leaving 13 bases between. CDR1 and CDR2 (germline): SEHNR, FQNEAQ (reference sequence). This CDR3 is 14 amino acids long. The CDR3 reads CASSFGRVGEKLFF. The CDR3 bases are TGTGCCAGCAGCTTTGGCAGGGTGGGGGAAAAACTGTTTTTT.

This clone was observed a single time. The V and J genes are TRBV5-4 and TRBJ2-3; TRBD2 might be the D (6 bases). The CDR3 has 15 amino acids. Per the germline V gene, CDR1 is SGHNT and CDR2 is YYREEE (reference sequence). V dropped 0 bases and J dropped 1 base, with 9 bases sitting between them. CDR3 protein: CASSLESSGTDTQYF. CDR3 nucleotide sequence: TGTGCCAGCAGCTTGGAGTCTAGCGGCACAGATACGCAGTATTTT.

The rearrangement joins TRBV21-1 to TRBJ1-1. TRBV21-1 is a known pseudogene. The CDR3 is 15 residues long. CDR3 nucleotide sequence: TGTGCCAGTTTTTCTGGCGGACTCAAGTCCACTGAAGCTTTCTTT. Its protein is CASFSGGLKSTEAFF.

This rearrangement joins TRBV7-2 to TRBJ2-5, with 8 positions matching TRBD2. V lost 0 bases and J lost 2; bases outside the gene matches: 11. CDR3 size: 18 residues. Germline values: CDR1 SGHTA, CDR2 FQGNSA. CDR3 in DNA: TGTGCCAGCAGCTTAGCGGGCGGGGGGTTCGTAGTACAAGAGACCCAGTACTTC. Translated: CASSLAGGGFVVQETQYF.

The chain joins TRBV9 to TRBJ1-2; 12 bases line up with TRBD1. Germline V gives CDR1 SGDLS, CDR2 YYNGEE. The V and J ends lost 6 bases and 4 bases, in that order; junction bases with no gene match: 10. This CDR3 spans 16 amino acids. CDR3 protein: CASTPPGTGGAYGYTF. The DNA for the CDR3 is TGTGCCAGCACACCGCCGGGGACAGGGGGCGCCTATGGCTACACCTTC.

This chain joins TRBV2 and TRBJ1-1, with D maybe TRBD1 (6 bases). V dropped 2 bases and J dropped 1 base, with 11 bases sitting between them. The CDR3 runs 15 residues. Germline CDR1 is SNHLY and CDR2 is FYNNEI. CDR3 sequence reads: CASSEFAGANTEAFF. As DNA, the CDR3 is TGTGCCAGCAGTGAATTTGCAGGGGCGAACACTGAAGCTTTCTTT.

The CDR3 coding sequence is TGTGCCAGCAGTGGACCGACGCCCGGGAATGAAAAACTGTTTTTT. Amino acids: CASSGPTPGNEKLFF. The rearrangement links TRBV2 to TRBJ1-4; no reliable D call. Trimming left V 4 bases short and J 5 bases short, with 14 bases between. Germline assignment: CDR1 SNHLY and CDR2 FYNNEI. The CDR3 covers 15 residues.

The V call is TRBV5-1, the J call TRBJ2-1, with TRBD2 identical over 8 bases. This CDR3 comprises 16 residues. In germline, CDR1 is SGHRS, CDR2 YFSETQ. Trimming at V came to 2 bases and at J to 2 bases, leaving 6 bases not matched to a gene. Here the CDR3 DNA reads TGCGCCAGCAGCTTTTTAGGTAGCGGGGCCTACAATGAGCAGTTCTTC. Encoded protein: CASSFLGSGAYNEQFF.

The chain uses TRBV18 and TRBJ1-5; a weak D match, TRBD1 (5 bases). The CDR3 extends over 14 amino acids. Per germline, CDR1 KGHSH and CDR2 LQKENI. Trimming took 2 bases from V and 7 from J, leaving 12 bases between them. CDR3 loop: CASSPGQGEQPQHF. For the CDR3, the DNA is TGTGCCAGCTCACCAGGGCAGGGCGAACAGCCCCAGCATTTT.

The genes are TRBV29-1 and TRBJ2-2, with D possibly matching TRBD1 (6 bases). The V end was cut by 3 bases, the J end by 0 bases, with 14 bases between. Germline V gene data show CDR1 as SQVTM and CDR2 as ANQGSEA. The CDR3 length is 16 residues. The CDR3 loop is CSVDGSRGTNTGELFF. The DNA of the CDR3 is TGCAGCGTTGACGGGTCCAGGGGAACGAACACCGGGGAGCTGTTTTTT.

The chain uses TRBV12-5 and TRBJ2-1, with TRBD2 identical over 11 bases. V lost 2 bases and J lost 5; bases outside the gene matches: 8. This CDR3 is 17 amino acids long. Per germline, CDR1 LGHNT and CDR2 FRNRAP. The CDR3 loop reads CASGLPLGTSGDNEQFF. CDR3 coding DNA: TGTGCTAGTGGTTTGCCTCTAGGGACTAGCGGAGACAATGAGCAGTTCTTC.

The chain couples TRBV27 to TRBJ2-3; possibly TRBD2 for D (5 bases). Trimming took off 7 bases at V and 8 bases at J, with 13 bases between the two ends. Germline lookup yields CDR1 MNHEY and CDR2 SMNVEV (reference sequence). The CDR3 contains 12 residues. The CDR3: CASKDSLATQYF. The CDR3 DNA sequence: TGTGCCAGCAAGGACTCCCTCGCTACGCAGTATTTT.